One T cell receptor beta chain is described in this entry. Its target is unknown. Donors contributed one heparinised blood draw apiece, averaging about 100 mL. CDR1 SGHTA and CDR2 FQGNSA come from the germline V gene. The V and J ends lost 4 bases and 1 base respectively, with 14 bases between them. This CDR3 has 16 amino acids. This entry is derived from a study of beta chain features in type 1 diabetes. General study points: Significant though moderate, a shortening of TCRB CDR3s appeared in all four CD4+ subsets of Type 1 diabetes patients.

Isolated RNA was reverse transcribed in full, so expressed TCRB transcripts were sequenced. Only in-frame clones appear in the TCRdb table, and some are missing; sequencing was by immunoSEQ multiplex PCR. The sample contains approximately 150,000 clones, less than 11% of which appear only once. The sample taken for sequencing was naive CD4+ T cells from blood. V usage is TRBV7-2 and J usage is TRBJ1-3; perhaps TRBD1 as D (6 bases). This TCR was sampled from a man younger than 35 in good health. Here the CDR3 DNA reads TGTGCCAGCAGCTCAGAGGGGGGGTCGTCTGGAAACACCATATATTTT. It specifies CASSSEGGSSGNTIYF.